One TCR beta chain is described in this entry. How the authors handled the data: The authors estimated nucleated cell counts from reference gene primer amplification. Only in-frame clones appear in the TCRdb table, and some are missing; sequencing was by immunoSEQ multiplex PCR. V and J calls and clone size are as listed in that table; D and trimming were resolved from the DNA. The table includes roughly 360,000 clones, 70% to 90% detected once. Germline lookup yields CDR1 DFQATT and CDR2 SNEGSKA (reference sequence). The CDR3 length is 14 residues. The germline V and J ends were trimmed by 3 bases and 0 bases, with 11 bases remaining between them. The sample originates from a study of blood T cell repertoires in COVID-19. Study-level background: Donors in the United States, Italy and Spain gave samples during acute or convalescent COVID-19.

Enrolled through a virtual design, the participants were between about 18 and 100 years of age and came from about two dozen US areas. Cohort assignment relied on participant-reported clinical history. The clonotype comes from a woman in her 30s with acute COVID-19. J is TRBJ1-1 and V is TRBV20-1, with a weak D call TRBD1 (6 bases). Source material: PBMCs or T cells enriched from blood (not recorded which). This chain's CDR3 is CSASRGGMNTEAFF. In DNA, the CDR3 is TGCAGTGCTAGTAGGGGGGGAATGAACACTGAAGCTTTCTTT.